These 2 T cell receptor beta chains were all obtained from the same sample, sequenced in a study of T cell responses to AZD1222 COVID-19 vaccine. Libraries were prepared by immunoSEQ multiplex PCR; TCRdb keeps only in-frame clonotypes and omits some of them. The sample holds 140,000 to 150,000 clones; 92% are singletons and the top ten take about 3.5%. The sample consisted of peripheral blood, taken on day 0 of AZD1222 vaccination. These receptors originate from an adult in good health.

This sequence joins TRBV6-5 and TRBJ2-2; 7 bases fit TRBD2. This CDR3 contains 15 residues. Germline loops: CDR1 MNHEY, CDR2 SVGAGI. Losses at the gene ends were 6 bases for V and 2 bases for J; bases not matched to a gene: 6. This chain's CDR3 is CASRRGRTNTGELFF. CDR3 bases: TGTGCCAGCAGGCGCGGGAGAACCAACACCGGGGAGCTGTTTTTT.

The V gene is TRBV6-2 or TRBV6-3, the J gene TRBJ2-7, with D possibly being TRBD2 (6 bases). Trimming took off 8 bases at V and 1 base at J, with 9 bases between the two ends. CDR1 is MNHEY, CDR2 SVGEGT, per germline. CDR3 length: 12 residues. The CDR3 region has the DNA TGTGCCAGCGGCCGGGGGTCCTACGAGCAGTACTTC. Its protein product is CASGRGSYEQYF.